Many counts were recorded for the clone carrying this T cell receptor beta chain. The data were obtained in a study of T cells in Graves' hyperthyroidism and ophthalmopathy. CDR3 length: 15 residues. The V end lost 0 bases, the J end lost 2 bases, and 10 bases lay between the germline ends. CDR1 is LGHNA and CDR2 is YSLEER in the germline V gene. Patients with ophthalmopathy all had a Clinical Activity Score of at least 3, a NOSPECS grade of at least 4 and duration under 3 months. Exclusion criteria comprised uncontrolled infection, other autoimmune disease, pregnancy or lactation. Amplification of TCR beta CDR3 regions used RNA as the template. With the HTBI primer set, the TCR CDR3 went through a first round of RT-PCR. From the multiplex PCR reads, TCRdb called clonotypes with MiXCR, one entry per CDR3 protein. This table holds 200,000 to 250,000 distinct CDR3 sequences, 16% found once.

This sequence joins TRBV4-3 and TRBJ1-2, with TRBD1 as a possible D gene (6 bases). The origin of this receptor is a woman between 18 and 29 years old with Graves' ophthalmopathy. The sample consisted of blood. CDR3 bases: TGCGCCAGCAGCCAAGATGGAGGGGGGAACTATGGCTACACCTTC. It encodes CASSQDGGGNYGYTF.